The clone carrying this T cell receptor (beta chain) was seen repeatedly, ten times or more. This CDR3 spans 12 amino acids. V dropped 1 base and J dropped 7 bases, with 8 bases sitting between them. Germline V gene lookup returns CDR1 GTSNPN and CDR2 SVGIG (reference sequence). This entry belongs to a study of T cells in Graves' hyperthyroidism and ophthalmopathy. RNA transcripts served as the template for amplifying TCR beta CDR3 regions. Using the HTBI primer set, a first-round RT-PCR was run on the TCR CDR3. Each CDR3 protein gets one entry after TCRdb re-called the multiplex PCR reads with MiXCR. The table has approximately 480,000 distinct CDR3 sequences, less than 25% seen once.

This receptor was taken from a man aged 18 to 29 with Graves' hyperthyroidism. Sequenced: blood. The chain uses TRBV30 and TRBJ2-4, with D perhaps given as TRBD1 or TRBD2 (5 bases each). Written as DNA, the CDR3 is TGTGCCTGGAGTGCTGGGGACAACATTCAGTACTTC. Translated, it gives CAWSAGDNIQYF.